This T cell receptor (beta chain) stems from a study of shared clonotypes between healthy human individuals. Study-level background: The cohort had a couple of women and a few men, ages 18 to 49. Three CD4 naive, three CD4 memory, two CD8 naive and one CD8 memory plate were used per donor. Regarding the study as a whole: Sequencing of the sorted subsets was shown by rarefaction to be incomplete despite large depth.

The repertoire was sequenced with immunoSEQ multiplex PCR; TCRdb's copy has only in-frame clones and lacks some. The data show approximately 2.3 million clones, with more than 85% seen just once and about 0.41% held by the top ten. Details on this clone: The target antigen is unknown.

This clonotype originated in a man younger than 35 in good health. Some clones in this sample may be carry-over from other donors' samples. Sequencing input: naive CD4+ T cells from PBMCs. Sample subset: CD45RA+ positively selected.

The CDR3 is CASSGDRGVQTDTQYF. As DNA, the CDR3 is TGTGCCAGCAGCGGGGATCGGGGGGTACAGACAGATACGCAGTATTTT. V is TRBV9 and J is TRBJ2-3, with 7 bases matching TRBD2. Losses at the gene ends were 3 bases for V and 3 bases for J; bases not matched to a gene: 10. The CDR3 sequence is 16 residues long. CDR1 and CDR2 from the germline V gene are SGDLS and YYNGEE. The whole variable domain, remainder taken from reference TRBV9 and TRBJ2-3, is DSGVTQTPKHLITATGQRVTLRCSPRSGDLSVYWYQQSLDQGLQFLIQYYNGEERAKGNILERFSAQQFPDLHSELNLSSLELGDSALYFCASSGDRGVQTDTQYFGPGTRLTVL.